This T cell receptor (beta chain) was identified in a study of blood T cell repertoires in COVID-19 (dated by TCRdb to about 2020). The study in broad terms: The collaborator samples originated in the United States, Italy and Spain and spanned the acute and convalescent phases of COVID-19. HLA class I and class II types, where available, came from metadata supplied by the sample provider rather than from assay-based typing. Deeply sampled blood TCRbeta repertoires from subjects exposed to, actively infected with, or recovered from COVID-19 were included in the dataset. The repertoires were made available in a free public database intended to serve as a resource for research on the immune response to SARS-CoV-2. The prospective study material was composed of cDNA or gDNA derived from T cells, B-cell-depleted T cells, or PBMCs. A de-identified subject ID, COVID-19 status, age in years and sex were almost always included in the sample metadata. Samples were obtained from the ongoing ImmuneRACE study (first 160 participants) and from 1,254 subjects provided by 6 global collaborators. Here is what the overall study found, with its caveats: Clinical and demographic metadata were provided uncurated, with the amount varying by source and participant.

A note on this clone: What antigen it recognizes has not been identified. No base qualities exist here, and no much larger clone lies one base off it.

In Seattle, one collaborating source enrolled patients while the infection was active and tracked those patients longitudinally over the course of disease. Whole blood was collected in K2EDTA tubes by collaborating institutions according to the institutions' own protocols. Collaborator samples were shipped for TCRbeta analysis as frozen whole blood, isolated PBMCs, or DNA extracted from either sample type. CDR1 and CDR2 are read off the germline V gene (reference sequence) as MNHEY and SMNVEV. V loses 4 bases, J loses 1 base, and the germline ends lie 11 bases apart. Taken from cysteine to phenylalanine, the CDR3 has 15 residues. CDR3 DNA only is kept here, 45 bases in frame from base 1. TCRbeta CDR3 regions were amplified from genomic DNA by means of the immunoSEQ Assay, a bias-controlled multiplex PCR. In the source study's methods: The number of nucleated cells in each sample was estimated from the amplification of reference gene primers within the assay. To quantify the absolute abundance of each unique TCRbeta CDR3 rearrangement, sequence reads were collapsed and filtered. For each sample, productive Simpson clonality was calculated by taking the square root of Simpson's diversity index across productive rearrangements. TCRdb took over this immuneACCESS table, retaining in-frame rearrangements with V and J assigned. Such tables are incomplete; in checked studies, under half of the missing clones stem from an unresolved V gene, and the remainder is unexplained. V, J and clone size derive from that table, while D and trimming were established from the DNA sequence. Present in this sample are 48,000 or so clones, approximately 84% of which were seen just once. Of the sample, about 3% falls within the top ten clones.

This receptor was obtained from a woman of 80 years or more with COVID-19, enrolled during active disease. The rearranged chain carries TRBV27 and TRBJ1-5; 6 matching bases give a weak D call of TRBD1. The specimen sequenced was peripheral blood. The CDR3 amino acid sequence is: CASSSIGQSNQPQHF. The DNA sequence is TGTGCCAGCAGTTCCATCGGACAGAGCAATCAGCCCCAGCATTTT.